The TCR beta chain described here comes from a study of T cell responses to AZD1222 COVID-19 vaccine. For the study at large: The analysis combined second doses at about 4 or about 12 weeks. Study observations and caveats: In a largely white British group with more females than males, clonal diversity was possibly underestimated. Unmutated variant regions are reportedly targeted by nearly half of spike-specific TCRs.

V lost 3 bases, J lost 1 base, and 6 bases lay in between. This CDR3 is built from 14 residues. CDR1 MNHEY and CDR2 SMNVEV come from the germline V gene (reference sequence). Data came from immunoSEQ multiplex PCR; TCRdb stores just in-frame clones and leaves some out. This sample has under 150,000 clones; 90% to 95% occur once, and the top ten carry 1.5% to 2%. Concerning this clone itself: The antigen is not known.

Here the sequenced sample was peripheral blood, taken on day 0 of AZD1222 vaccination. The chain couples TRBV27 to TRBJ2-2; no clear D gene. This receptor was taken from an adult in good health. CDR3 DNA sequence: TGTGCCAGCAGTTTCTGGCAGAACACCGGGGAGCTGTTTTTT. Protein sequence: CASSFWQNTGELFF.